The 10 T cell receptor beta chains below were found in one sample sequenced in a study of shared clonotypes between healthy human individuals (TCRdb year 2020). The method was the immunoSEQ multiplex PCR assay. In its TCRdb copy, this immuneACCESS table keeps in-frame sequences only and misses some clones. Where compared with another copy, unresolved V genes explain less than half of these, and the others have no known cause. For this sample the table gives some 2 million clones, of which approximately 95% were detected only once. The ten most abundant clones make up roughly 0.13% of the sample. The material sequenced was naive CD4+ T cells sorted from blood. The cell subset or site label here, explained by the study, means: CD45RA+ positively selected. The source of these receptors is a man younger than 35 in good health.

This chain joins TRBV10-3 and TRBJ2-5, with 8 bases lining up with TRBD1. Unmatched junction bases numbered 3, after V lost 0 bases and J lost 3 bases. This CDR3 comprises 15 residues. Looked up from germline, CDR1 is ENHRY and CDR2 is SYGVKD. The CDR3, as DNA: TGTGCCATCAGTGAGTCCAGGGGGCGAGAAGAGACCCAGTACTTC. This encodes CAISESRGREETQYF.

The chain uses TRBV2 and TRBJ2-7; D gene uncertain. The CDR3 covers 12 residues. Germline V gene sequence: CDR1 SNHLY, CDR2 FYNNEI. V shed 4 bases and J shed 3 bases, with 7 bases lying between them. CDR3 in amino acids: CASSVDIYEQYF. The DNA for the CDR3 is TGTGCCAGCAGTGTCGATATCTACGAGCAGTACTTC.

The chain is built from TRBV18 and TRBJ2-1; 10 bases fit TRBD2. Trimming took 4 bases from V and 9 from J; bases not matched to a gene: 12. The CDR3 extends over 16 amino acids. The germline CDR1 and CDR2 sequences are KGHSH and LQKENI. DNA of the CDR3: TGTGCCAGCTCACTCCCGGGACTAGCGTCGGTTGGTGAGCAGTTCTTC. Translating it yields CASSLPGLASVGEQFF. The full variable domain, in which reference TRBV18 and TRBJ2-1 provide the parts outside the CDR3, is NAGVMQNPRHLVRRRGQEARLRCSPMKGHSHVYWYRQLPEEGLKFMVYLQKENIIDESGMPKERFSAEFPKEGPSILRIQQVVRGDSAAYFCASSLPGLASVGEQFFGPGTRLTVL.

Notes on this clone: Other nucleotide sequences in the sample specify the same CDR3. V gene TRBV10-1 combines with J gene TRBJ2-4; D might be TRBD1 (6 bases). Per the germline V gene, CDR1 is WNHNN and CDR2 is SYGVQD (reference sequence). V gave up 0 bases and J gave up 7 bases, with 10 bases separating them. This CDR3 is built from 14 residues. CDR3 DNA: TGCGCCAGCAGTGAGTCAGGGCAGGGGAACATTCAGTACTTC. Protein product: CASSESGQGNIQYF.

The chain couples TRBV7-2 to TRBJ1-1; D remains ambiguous. CDR1 SGHTA and CDR2 FQGNSA come from the germline V gene. V lost 1 base and J lost 4, with 16 bases in between. This CDR3 has 16 residues. The CDR3 sequence is CASSLDPFPGSTEAFF. DNA of the CDR3: TGTGCCAGCAGCTTAGATCCGTTTCCGGGAAGCACTGAAGCTTTCTTT.

DNA of the CDR3: TGTGCCAGCACCCCCCCGGCCGGGCGCATGGACACTGAAGCTTTCTTT. Amino acids: CASTPPAGRMDTEAFF. The chain recombines TRBV28 with TRBJ1-1, with D unresolved. Germline V lookup: CDR1 MDHEN, CDR2 SYDVKM. V lost 7 bases to trimming and J lost 3 bases, with 21 bases between them. The CDR3 is 16 amino acids.

This chain joins TRBV11-1 and TRBJ1-3; D remains ambiguous. Germline CDR1 is SGHAT and CDR2 is FQDESV (reference sequence). V lost 5 bases and J lost 5, with 16 bases in between. The CDR3 extends over 15 amino acids. In DNA form, the CDR3 reads TGTGCCAGCAGCCTTCTCAGTGCTTGGCGAAACACCATATATTTT. This codes for CASSLLSAWRNTIYF. Complete variable domain (other parts from reference TRBV11-1 and TRBJ1-3): EAEVAQSPRYKITEKSQAVAFWCDPISGHATLYWYRQILGQGPELLVQFQDESVVDDSQLPKDRFSAERLKGVDSTLKIQPAELGDSAMYLCASSLLSAWRNTIYFGEGSWLTVV.

The rearrangement uses TRBV7-9 and TRBJ2-3, with 12 bases fitting TRBD1. The CDR3 has 18 amino acids. The germline V gene has CDR1 SEHNR and CDR2 FQNEAQ (reference sequence). The J segment lost 5 bases and the V segment lost 6 bases, leaving 15 bases of the junction unmatched. Written as DNA, the CDR3 is TGTGCCAGCAGGACGAAAGAGGGACAGGGGGCTGTGGGAGATACGCAGTATTTT. Residues: CASRTKEGQGAVGDTQYF.

The chain is built from TRBV28 and TRBJ1-1, with D maybe TRBD1 (5 bases). Germline loops: CDR1 MDHEN, CDR2 SYDVKM. Trimming cost V 6 bases and J 1 base, with 9 bases left between them. The CDR3 spans 13 residues. CDR3 protein: CASRGGRNTEAFF. As DNA, the CDR3 is TGTGCCAGCAGGGGGGGAAGGAACACTGAAGCTTTCTTT.

The chain couples TRBV6-1 to TRBJ1-2, with a tentative D call TRBD1 (6 bases). CDR3 size: 14 residues. Trimming pared 5 bases from V and 4 bases from J, leaving 14 bases between. Per germline, CDR1 MNHNS and CDR2 SASEGT. The DNA for the CDR3 is TGTGCCAGCAGTAATTCAGGACAGATCTATGGCTACACCTTC. Its translation: CASSNSGQIYGYTF.